A selection of T cell receptor beta chains follows, all from one sample in a study of T cell changes during pregnancy in multiple sclerosis. Sequencing used immunoSEQ multiplex PCR; TCRdb keeps in-frame clones, though not all of them. The sample has 55,000 to 70,000 clones, 90% to 95% seen once; the top ten hold less than 0.45%. This material consisted of CD4+ T cells from peripheral blood mononuclear cells, taken before pregnancy. The receptor source for this set is a female donor with multiple sclerosis, enrolled in a pregnancy study. The CDR3 runs from the conserved cysteine through the conserved F or W. The D gene is left open where the match is weak.

J gene: TRBJ1-1
V gene: TRBV7-2
D gene: NA
CDR3 protein: CASSLEFTRNTEAFF

J gene: TRBJ2-2
V gene: TRBV9
D gene: TRBD2
CDR3 protein: CASSVLAGGTGELFF

J gene: TRBJ2-1
V gene: TRBV29-1
D gene: TRBD2
CDR3 protein: CSVSAGGGGNEQFF

J gene: TRBJ2-3
V gene: TRBV7-9
D gene: NA
CDR3 protein: CASSFSASADTQYF

J gene: TRBJ2-7
V gene: TRBV6-5
D gene: TRBD1
CDR3 protein: CASRQRQGYEQYF

J gene: TRBJ2-5
V gene: TRBV5-4
D gene: TRBD2
CDR3 protein: CASSVRRAGGETQYF

J gene: TRBJ2-1
V gene: TRBV28
D gene: NA
CDR3 protein: CASSPWREQFF

J gene: TRBJ2-7
V gene: TRBV11-2
D gene: TRBD1
CDR3 protein: CASSPSRRPDRASYEQYF

J gene: TRBJ1-1
V gene: TRBV15
D gene: NA
CDR3 protein: CATSRDMIRGGTEAFF

J gene: TRBJ2-1
V gene: TRBV4-3
D gene: NA
CDR3 protein: CASSHLLYNEQFF

J gene: TRBJ2-1
V gene: TRBV30
D gene: NA
CDR3 protein: CAWSVRGGEQFF

J gene: TRBJ2-1
V gene: TRBV18
D gene: TRBD1
CDR3 protein: CASSGQESYNEQFF

J gene: TRBJ1-2
V gene: TRBV5-4
D gene: TRBD1
CDR3 protein: CASSSRSGQGLYGYTF

J gene: TRBJ1-5
V gene: TRBV7-9
D gene: NA
CDR3 protein: CASSPPGSNQPQHF

J gene: TRBJ2-5
V gene: TRBV6-5
D gene: NA
CDR3 protein: CASSYSGHGGETQYF

J gene: TRBJ2-3
V gene: TRBV7-2
D gene: TRBD1
CDR3 protein: CASSIRQGTDTQYF

J gene: TRBJ2-7
V gene: TRBV9
D gene: NA
CDR3 protein: CASTGGDLYEQYF

J gene: TRBJ2-7
V gene: TRBV7-2
D gene: NA
CDR3 protein: CASSPDIGIVLQYF

J gene: TRBJ1-2
V gene: TRBV11-1
D gene: TRBD1
CDR3 protein: CASSLQVAGGYCYGYTF

J gene: TRBJ2-4
V gene: TRBV27
D gene: TRBD1
CDR3 protein: CASSKTGFKNIQYF

J gene: TRBJ1-4
V gene: TRBV7-9
D gene: NA
CDR3 protein: CASSLGVGAGEKLFF

J gene: TRBJ2-1
V gene: TRBV5-1
D gene: TRBD2
CDR3 protein: CASRREPGLGDNEQFF

J gene: TRBJ1-1
V gene: TRBV5-5
D gene: NA
CDR3 protein: CASSLAGQTNTEAFF

J gene: TRBJ2-2
V gene: TRBV7-9
D gene: NA
CDR3 protein: CASTPGVTNTGELFF

J gene: TRBJ2-7
V gene: TRBV15
D gene: TRBD2
CDR3 protein: CATSRELAGGREQYF

J gene: TRBJ2-7
V gene: TRBV7-8
D gene: NA
CDR3 protein: CASSQGRTPPYEQYF

J gene: TRBJ2-1
V gene: TRBV27
D gene: NA
CDR3 protein: CASRIKRSSYNEQFF

J gene: TRBJ2-7
V gene: TRBV2
D gene: TRBD2
CDR3 protein: CASFLLAGGPVEQYF

J gene: TRBJ2-7
V gene: TRBV6-1
D gene: TRBD2
CDR3 protein: CASSAGTSVSYEQYF

J gene: TRBJ2-5
V gene: TRBV28
D gene: NA
CDR3 protein: CASSPGGPETQYF

J gene: TRBJ2-7
V gene: TRBV2
D gene: TRBD2
CDR3 protein: CASRHSGSYHEQYF

J gene: TRBJ2-7
V gene: TRBV11-2
D gene: TRBD2
CDR3 protein: CASSPQAGGPYEQYF

J gene: TRBJ2-1
V gene: TRBV14
D gene: TRBD2
CDR3 protein: CASSLTGLAVNEQFF

J gene: TRBJ2-7
V gene: TRBV18
D gene: NA
CDR3 protein: CASSNRPVYEQYF

J gene: TRBJ2-5
V gene: TRBV25-1
D gene: NA
CDR3 protein: CASSEGRGSFARETQYF

J gene: TRBJ2-4
V gene: TRBV4-3
D gene: NA
CDR3 protein: CASSQVKGQDIQYF

J gene: TRBJ2-3
V gene: TRBV7-2
D gene: NA
CDR3 protein: CASSLQVLSPDTQYF

J gene: TRBJ2-3
V gene: TRBV18
D gene: TRBD1
CDR3 protein: CASSPKTGVLSTDTQYF

J gene: TRBJ2-4
V gene: TRBV9
D gene: NA
CDR3 protein: CASSARPSGNIQYF

J gene: TRBJ2-7
V gene: TRBV7-2
D gene: TRBD1
CDR3 protein: CASSPLQGGIYEQYF

J gene: TRBJ1-2
V gene: TRBV6-6
D gene: TRBD1
CDR3 protein: CASSSIRQGARYGYTF

J gene: TRBJ2-1
V gene: TRBV27
D gene: NA
CDR3 protein: CASSRTRGSYNEQFF

J gene: TRBJ2-1
V gene: TRBV18
D gene: TRBD2
CDR3 protein: CASSVLAGQENEQFF

J gene: TRBJ2-6
V gene: TRBV19
D gene: TRBD1
CDR3 protein: CASSIRDRVMSGANVLTF

J gene: TRBJ1-4
V gene: TRBV9
D gene: TRBD1
CDR3 protein: CASSVAPTGGQNEKLFF

J gene: TRBJ2-1
V gene: TRBV5-4
D gene: TRBD1
CDR3 protein: CASSPFHGTGGRNEQFF

J gene: TRBJ2-5
V gene: TRBV5-4
D gene: TRBD2
CDR3 protein: CASSTFSGRAGTQYF

J gene: TRBJ2-1
V gene: TRBV6-4
D gene: TRBD2
CDR3 protein: CASSETSTGGNEQFF

J gene: TRBJ1-5
V gene: TRBV7-2
D gene: NA
CDR3 protein: CASSPEVGGQPQHF

J gene: TRBJ2-4
V gene: TRBV28
D gene: NA
CDR3 protein: CASSSPLFRILNIQYF

J gene: TRBJ2-1
V gene: TRBV6-5
D gene: TRBD1
CDR3 protein: CASSRDRSSYNEQFF

J gene: TRBJ2-1
V gene: TRBV27
D gene: TRBD2
CDR3 protein: CASSFYGAGGHSYNEQFF

J gene: TRBJ2-3
V gene: TRBV10-1
D gene: NA
CDR3 protein: CASKAFSTDTQYF

J gene: TRBJ2-2
V gene: TRBV2
D gene: TRBD2
CDR3 protein: CASRRTSGRSGELFF